This is a list of T cell receptor beta chains from one sample in a study of T cells in Graves' hyperthyroidism and ophthalmopathy. Using its own MiXCR run on the multiplex PCR reads, TCRdb lists one record per CDR3 protein. The top ten hold 3.5% to 4% of the sample, which has approximately 380,000 distinct CDR3 sequences, approximately 19% seen once. Sequencing input: blood. The receptor set was obtained from a woman aged 18 to 35 with Graves' hyperthyroidism. Both conserved end residues are part of each CDR3. The D gene is left open where the match is weak. Some rows mark clone size as missing; the rest say once, few, many or name a class of expanded clone.

v_call	d_call	clone_size	j_call	cdr3_nt	cdr3_aa
TRBV12-3/TRBV12-4	TRBD1	many	TRBJ1-1	TGTGCCAGCAGTGGGACCGGGACAGGCACTGAAGCTTTCTTT	CASSGTGTGTEAFF
TRBV13	TRBD2	many	TRBJ2-7	TGTGCCAGCGCCCACACCCAGCGGGGGTCCTACGAGCAGTACTTC	CASAHTQRGSYEQYF
TRBV15	.	many	TRBJ1-5	TGTGCCACCAGCAGCAGATTAAATCAGCCCCAGCATTTT	CATSSRLNQPQHF
TRBV6-5	.	many	TRBJ2-7	TGTGCCAGCAGTTACGTCAGCCTTAGTTACGAGCAGTACTTC	CASSYVSLSYEQYF
TRBV6-1	TRBD1	.	TRBJ2-5	TGTGCCAGCAGTCCCGGGACAGCAAAGTACCAAGAGACCCAGTACTTC	CASSPGTAKYQETQYF
TRBV27	.	many	TRBJ1-2	TGTGCCAGCAGCCAAACATACAGGGCCACGGCCTATGGCTACACCTTC	CASSQTYRATAYGYTF
TRBV5-1	.	.	TRBJ2-7	TGCGCCAGCAGCTTGAAACAGCTCCCCTACGAGCAGTACTTC	CASSLKQLPYEQYF
TRBV11-2	TRBD2	many	TRBJ2-5	TGTGCCAGCAGCTTTTCCGGTAGCGGGGGGGCAAAGGAGACCCAGTACTTC	CASSFSGSGGAKETQYF
TRBV6-5	TRBD1	medium-sized	TRBJ1-5	TGTGCCAGCACCTTAGGACAGGGAGGATATAGCAATCAGCCCCAGCATTTT	CASTLGQGGYSNQPQHF
TRBV7-2	.	many	TRBJ1-3	TGTGCCAGCAGCTTAGCGTCGGGGCCTGGAAACACCATATATTTT	CASSLASGPGNTIYF
TRBV30	.	many	TRBJ1-1	TGTGCCTGGAAGGGCAGGGGAAGGACTGAAGCTTTCTTT	CAWKGRGRTEAFF
TRBV11-2	.	.	TRBJ2-7	TGTGCCAGCAGCTTACCTTCAACTGTGTGGGCCTACGAGCAGTACTTC	CASSLPSTVWAYEQYF
TRBV29-1	TRBD1	many	TRBJ1-2	TGCAGCGACCGGACAGGGACAAGGGGCTACACCTTC	CSDRTGTRGYTF
TRBV28	.	many	TRBJ1-1	TGTACCAGCAGTTTTATGGCGTCTGAAGCTTTCTTT	CTSSFMASEAFF
TRBV12-3/TRBV12-4	TRBD1	many	TRBJ1-2	TGTGCCAGCAGTGCGGCCCGACAGGGCCGGAATGGCTACACCTTC	CASSAARQGRNGYTF
TRBV12-3/TRBV12-4	.	many	TRBJ1-1	TGTGCCAGCAGTGAGACGGCTACTGAAGCTTTCTTT	CASSETATEAFF
TRBV9	.	many	TRBJ2-2	TGTGCCAGCAGCGTATTGAAGACCGGGGAGCTGTTTTTT	CASSVLKTGELFF
TRBV20-1	TRBD2	.	TRBJ2-7	TGCAGTGCTAGTAGGACTAGCGGGGTAGACGAGCAGTACTTC	CSASRTSGVDEQYF
TRBV20-1	TRBD1	many	TRBJ2-7	TGCAGTGCTAGACCCCCCGGGACAGGGGTAGGCGAGCAGTACTTC	CSARPPGTGVGEQYF
TRBV20-1	.	.	TRBJ1-5	TGCAGTGCTAGAGGGGGCGGGGATCAGCCCCAGCATTTT	CSARGGGDQPQHF
TRBV30	.	many	TRBJ1-1	TGTGCCTGGAGGGATCAAAGGACTGAAGCTTTCTTT	CAWRDQRTEAFF
TRBV10-3	TRBD2	few	TRBJ2-5	TGTGCCATCAGTGCCCCTAGCGGGGGGGCCCCCCAAGAGACCCAGTACTTC	CAISAPSGGAPQETQYF
TRBV12-3/TRBV12-4	.	many	TRBJ2-4	TGTGCCAGCAACACCGGGACGGGCATTCAGTACTTC	CASNTGTGIQYF
TRBV30	TRBD1	few	TRBJ2-4	TGTGCCTGGAGTCCGGACAGGAACATTAAGTACTTC	CAWSPDRNIKYF
TRBV24-1	TRBD1	many	TRBJ2-7	TGTGCCACCAGTGACCCCCGACAGGGCCGCTACGAGCAGTACTTC	CATSDPRQGRYEQYF
TRBV5-1	.	.	TRBJ1-2	TGCGCCAGCAGCTTACAAAATAACTATGGCTACACCTTC	CASSLQNNYGYTF
TRBV12-3/TRBV12-4	.	few	TRBJ1-5	TGTGCCAGCAGTTTTCAGGGTGGGCGGCAGCCCCAGCATTTT	CASSFQGGRQPQHF
TRBV12-3/TRBV12-4	TRBD2	many	TRBJ2-7	TGTGCCAGCAGTCCAAGGACTAGCGGGGAGTACGAGCAGTACTTC	CASSPRTSGEYEQYF
TRBV3-1	.	many	TRBJ1-2	TGTGCCAGCAGCCAAGCACTCAGGAGTGGGGCTGGCTACACCTTC	CASSQALRSGAGYTF
TRBV29-1	.	many	TRBJ2-5	TGCAGCGTTGAAGGGATACAAGAGACCCAGTACTTC	CSVEGIQETQYF
TRBV6-5	.	many	TRBJ2-2	TGTGCCAGCAGTTACTCGAATTACGGGGAGCTGTTTTTT	CASSYSNYGELFF
TRBV5-4	.	many	TRBJ2-2	TGTGCCAGCAGCTCCCACGTAGGGCAGGCCAACACCGGGGAGCTGTTTTTT	CASSSHVGQANTGELFF
TRBV2	TRBD2	.	TRBJ2-7	TGTGCCAGCAGTGAAGCTACTAGCGGCTACGAGCAGTACTTC	CASSEATSGYEQYF
TRBV28	TRBD1	few	TRBJ2-7	TGTGCCAGCTCAGGGGGCGCCATGGACGAGCAGTACTTC	CASSGGAMDEQYF
TRBV7-3	.	many	TRBJ2-6	TGTGCCAGCAGCTTAGGGATGGCGCCTGGGGCCAACGTCCTGACTTTC	CASSLGMAPGANVLTF
TRBV20-1	.	many	TRBJ2-5	TGCAGTGCTAGACTAACAGGGCTCCAAGAGACCCAGTACTTC	CSARLTGLQETQYF
TRBV12-3/TRBV12-4	.	few	TRBJ2-7	TGTGCCAGCTGCGTCGGGGGGCTCTCCTACGAGCAGTACTTC	CASCVGGLSYEQYF
TRBV19	TRBD1	.	TRBJ1-3	TGTGCCAGTAGACCGGGACAGTGGAACACCATATATTTT	CASRPGQWNTIYF
TRBV27	TRBD1	.	TRBJ1-1	TGTGCCAGCAGTTTCCATTTCAGGGGGACTGAAGCTTTCTTT	CASSFHFRGTEAFF
TRBV5-1	.	many	TRBJ1-1	TGCGCCAGCAGCTTTGGGCAGCCCACTGAAGCTTTCTTT	CASSFGQPTEAFF
TRBV24-1	.	many	TRBJ2-7	TGTGCCACCAGTGAGAGGGGGAGCTACGAGCAGTACTTC	CATSERGSYEQYF
TRBV11-2	.	many	TRBJ2-7	TGTGCCAGCAGCGTGCAGAGAGTTTCCTACGAGCAGTACTTC	CASSVQRVSYEQYF
TRBV27	.	.	TRBJ2-7	TGTGCCAGCAGTTTAAAGGGGCTATACTACGAGCAGTACTTC	CASSLKGLYYEQYF
TRBV2	.	.	TRBJ1-5	TGTGCCAGCAGTGAAGAACGAAATCAGCCCCAGCATTTT	CASSEERNQPQHF
TRBV12-3/TRBV12-4	TRBD2	many	TRBJ2-7	TGTGCCAGCAGTCTGGGACTAGCGGGGGGTGAGCAGTACTTC	CASSLGLAGGEQYF
TRBV7-9	TRBD1	.	TRBJ1-1	TGTGCCAGCAGCTTACAGGGGGCTAACCCTGAAGCTTTCTTT	CASSLQGANPEAFF
TRBV7-8	.	.	TRBJ2-7	TGTGCCAGCAGCTTATATAGTGGGGGGGCTTACGAGCAGTACTTC	CASSLYSGGAYEQYF
TRBV2	.	once	TRBJ1-5	TGTGCCAGCAGTGAAGCACCGATAGCTCAGCCCCAGCATTTT	CASSEAPIAQPQHF
TRBV6-1	.	.	TRBJ2-7	TGTGCCAGCAGCGCCTCAGGGGTGGGCGAGCAGTACTTC	CASSASGVGEQYF
TRBV7-9	.	many	TRBJ1-5	TGTGCCAGCAGCAAATCGGACATTAGCAATCAGCCCCAGCATTTT	CASSKSDISNQPQHF
TRBV20-1	.	many	TRBJ2-7	TGCAGTGCTGGATCGGGACCCCCCTACGAGCAGTACTTC	CSAGSGPPYEQYF
TRBV28	.	many	TRBJ1-3	TGTGCCAGCAGTTTCAGGGGCATCAACACCATATATTTT	CASSFRGINTIYF
TRBV4-1	.	many	TRBJ1-5	TGCGCCAGCAGCCAAGGGATTCAGGTCAATCAGCCCCAGCATTTT	CASSQGIQVNQPQHF
TRBV7-9	.	few	TRBJ2-7	TGTGCCAGCAGCCATGAACAGGGCGGCTACGAGCAGTACTTC	CASSHEQGGYEQYF
TRBV12-3/TRBV12-4	TRBD1	.	TRBJ1-2	TGTGCCAGCAGTTTAACAGGGGGCCATGGCTACACCTTC	CASSLTGGHGYTF
TRBV5-1	.	many	TRBJ2-5	TGCGCCAGCAGCCCTCAAAAACAGGGTTTGGAGACCCAGTACTTC	CASSPQKQGLETQYF